These T cell receptor beta chains were read from a single sample in a study of cytomegalovirus exposure and HLA in healthy donors. TCRdb keeps only in-frame clones here, not all; method: immunoSEQ multiplex PCR. The data show approximately 170,000 clones, roughly 65% seen once. Sequencing was performed on PBMCs. The source of these receptors is a woman aged 18 to 35 in good health and CMV-seropositive. Each CDR3 is given with its conserved first and last residue. A D gene is named only where the DNA matches it firmly. The size entry is marked missing in some rows and otherwise reads once, few, many or a size class.

size: .
D: .
V: TRBV28
J: TRBJ1-1
CDR3: CARRGRTNTEAFF
DNA: TGTGCCCGACGGGGGAGGACGAACACTGAAGCTTTCTTT

size: .
D: TRBD1
V: TRBV29-1
J: TRBJ2-3
CDR3: CSVNRGSTDTQYF
DNA: TGCAGCGTTAACAGGGGTTCGACAGATACGCAGTATTTT

size: .
D: TRBD1
V: TRBV30
J: TRBJ1-1
CDR3: CAWGTDSGTEAFF
DNA: TGTGCCTGGGGGACAGATTCCGGTACTGAAGCTTTCTTT

size: .
D: TRBD2
V: TRBV9
J: TRBJ2-1
CDR3: CASSVGSGGYNEQFF
DNA: TGTGCCAGCAGCGTAGGCAGCGGGGGGTACAATGAGCAGTTCTTC

size: .
D: TRBD1
V: TRBV7-3
J: TRBJ2-1
CDR3: CASRPDRGGYNEQFF
DNA: TGTGCCAGCAGACCTGACAGGGGTGGGTACAATGAGCAGTTCTTC

size: .
D: TRBD1
V: TRBV19
J: TRBJ2-7
CDR3: CASSISTGGLNEQYF
DNA: TGTGCCAGTAGTATATCGACAGGGGGGTTAAACGAGCAGTACTTC

size: .
D: TRBD1
V: TRBV6-1
J: TRBJ1-5
CDR3: CASSGTGVDQPQHF
DNA: TGTGCCAGCAGTGGGACAGGGGTAGATCAGCCCCAGCATTTT

size: .
D: TRBD2
V: TRBV19
J: TRBJ2-1
CDR3: CASSKSRALAGPNNEQFF
DNA: TGTGCCAGTAGTAAATCTCGGGCCCTAGCGGGACCCAACAATGAGCAGTTCTTC

size: few
D: .
V: TRBV4-1
J: TRBJ2-5
CDR3: CASSLKGTQETQYF
DNA: TGCGCCAGCAGCTTAAAGGGGACACAAGAGACCCAGTACTTC

size: .
D: .
V: TRBV6-1
J: TRBJ2-1
CDR3: CASSTLANEQFF
DNA: TGTGCCAGCAGTACCCTAGCCAATGAGCAGTTCTTC

size: once
D: .
V: TRBV7-8
J: TRBJ1-5
CDR3: CASSSDRAYSNQPQHF
DNA: TGTGCCAGCAGCTCCGACAGAGCATATAGCAATCAGCCCCAGCATTTT

size: few
D: TRBD1
V: TRBV7-9
J: TRBJ1-4
CDR3: CASRSTGGSEKLFF
DNA: TGTGCCAGCAGGTCGACAGGGGGGAGTGAAAAACTGTTTTTT

size: .
D: .
V: TRBV4-1
J: TRBJ2-1
CDR3: CASSQGGLQGYRGEQFF
DNA: TGCGCCAGCAGCCAAGGAGGGTTACAGGGCTATCGTGGTGAGCAGTTCTTC

size: once
D: TRBD1
V: TRBV2
J: TRBJ2-7
CDR3: CARRDSYEQYF
DNA: TGTGCCAGACGGGACAGCTACGAGCAGTACTTC

size: .
D: TRBD1
V: TRBV7-9
J: TRBJ1-1
CDR3: CASRFGFDRVNTEAFF
DNA: TGTGCCAGCAGATTCGGATTCGACAGGGTGAACACTGAAGCTTTCTTT

size: once
D: TRBD1
V: TRBV6-9
J: TRBJ2-7
CDR3: CASNPRGERDRGDYEQYF
DNA: TGTGCCAGCAACCCCCGGGGGGAGAGGGACAGGGGAGACTACGAGCAGTACTTC

size: .
D: .
V: TRBV19
J: TRBJ2-4
CDR3: CASSIKALGSLNIQYF
DNA: TGTGCCAGTAGTATAAAGGCCCTGGGGAGCTTAAACATTCAGTACTTC

size: .
D: TRBD2
V: TRBV18
J: TRBJ2-7
CDR3: CASSRAGGPYEQYF
DNA: TGTGCCAGCTCACGAGCGGGGGGCCCCTACGAGCAGTACTTC

size: .
D: .
V: TRBV19
J: TRBJ1-2
CDR3: CATRPAGLNYGYTF
DNA: TGTGCCACCAGGCCGGCAGGCCTAAACTATGGCTACACCTTC

size: once
D: .
V: TRBV27
J: TRBJ2-7
CDR3: CASKPTASYEQYF
DNA: TGTGCCAGTAAGCCGACAGCGTCCTACGAGCAGTACTTC

size: few
D: .
V: TRBV7-2
J: TRBJ1-1
CDR3: CASSPTYATEAFF
DNA: TGTGCCAGCAGCCCCACCTATGCCACTGAAGCTTTCTTT

size: few
D: .
V: TRBV18
J: TRBJ1-1
CDR3: CASSPDRYITEAFF
DNA: TGTGCCAGCTCACCAGACAGATATATCACTGAAGCTTTCTTT

size: .
D: TRBD1
V: TRBV18
J: TRBJ2-7
CDR3: CATQGAQSSYEQYF
DNA: TGTGCCACCCAGGGGGCGCAGAGCTCCTACGAGCAGTACTTC

size: .
D: .
V: TRBV7-9
J: TRBJ1-1
CDR3: CASSPRPTENTEAFF
DNA: TGTGCCAGCAGCCCACGCCCGACAGAGAACACTGAAGCTTTCTTT

size: .
D: TRBD2
V: TRBV6-5
J: TRBJ2-7
CDR3: CASSTVAGGSHEQYF
DNA: TGTGCCAGCAGTACCGTTGCGGGGGGATCCCACGAGCAGTACTTC